The 20 T cell receptor beta chains given below trace back to one sample, sequenced in a study of spatial heterogeneity in lung cancer. Study findings and constraints: It was found that expanded intratumoral alpha and beta TCR counts tracked tumor mutation counts.

Using its own MiXCR run on the 5' RACE reads, TCRdb lists one record per CDR3 protein. The repertoire holds a few thousand distinct CDR3 sequences, with 7.5% to 8.5% as singletons. The time point here: sample taken at primary tumor resection. These receptors' antigens are unknown. Specimen: lung tumor tissue, collected at surgery. Every receptor here comes from a male donor with early-stage non-small cell lung cancer.

The J gene is TRBJ2-3, the V gene TRBV20-1; no definite D call. The V end was cut by 5 bases, the J end by 2 bases, with 11 bases between. Looked up from germline, CDR1 is DFQATT and CDR2 is SNEGSKA (reference sequence). The CDR3 contains 13 residues. The CDR3 coding sequence is TGCAGTGCTTCCCTGGAGAACACAGATACGCAGTATTTT. Amino acid sequence: CSASLENTDTQYF.

Many counts were recorded for this clonotype. The chain joins TRBV7-8 to TRBJ2-5, with no clear D. This CDR3 comprises 13 residues. Germline assignment: CDR1 SGHVS and CDR2 FQNEAQ. V was trimmed by 1 base and J by 2 bases, leaving 5 bases between them. This chain's CDR3 is CASSLEEQETQYF. In DNA form, the CDR3 reads TGTGCCAGCAGCTTAGAGGAGCAAGAGACCCAGTACTTC.

This clonotype counts as medium-sized (0.01 to 0.1%). The chain combines TRBV7-8 with TRBJ1-1, with D hard to call. The V gene lost 4 bases and the J gene lost 12 bases, with 12 bases spanning the gap. CDR3 length equals 11 residues. Germline V gene lookup returns CDR1 SGHVS and CDR2 FQNEAQ. The DNA for the CDR3 is TGTGCCAGCAGCTCCTCCGTCTGGACTTTCTTT. Translated: CASSSSVWTFF.

In its sample, this clonotype is medium-sized. The CDR3 spells CASSPDRANRETQYF. The DNA for the CDR3 is TGTGCCAGCAGTCCAGACAGGGCAAATCGAGAGACCCAGTACTTC. V usage is TRBV28 and J usage is TRBJ2-5; 7 bases are a match to TRBD1. In germline, CDR1 is MDHEN, CDR2 SYDVKM. The CDR3 covers 15 residues. With V trimmed by 5 bases and J by 4 bases, 10 bases remained unmatched.

This clonotype is categorized as medium-sized. The chain links TRBV10-3 to TRBJ1-1; D unresolved. Per the germline V gene, CDR1 is ENHRY and CDR2 is SYGVKD. This CDR3 contains 12 residues. Between the trimmed V and J ends, which lost 6 bases and 1 base, there was a span of 6 bases. The CDR3 here is CAIRTENTEAFF. CDR3 nucleotides: TGTGCCATCAGAACAGAGAACACTGAAGCTTTCTTT.

This clonotype was seen repeatedly, ten times or more. The chain carries TRBV30 and TRBJ2-1, with TRBD1 matching over 8 bases. CDR3 length: 16 amino acids. V was pared by 0 bases and J by 0 bases, with 4 bases of the junction left unmatched. CDR1 GTSNPN and CDR2 SVGIG come from the germline V gene (reference sequence). The CDR3 here is CAWSVGQGRSYNEQFF. The CDR3, as DNA: TGTGCCTGGAGTGTAGGACAGGGACGCTCCTACAATGAGCAGTTCTTC.

The sample holds many counts of this clonotype. The genes are TRBV5-6 and TRBJ2-7; 10 positions agree with TRBD2. V gave up 3 bases and J gave up 5 bases; unmatched junction bases: 5. CDR1 and CDR2 from the germline V gene are SGHDT and YYEEEE. The CDR3 spans 14 residues. The CDR3 is CASSYSSGSNEQYF. CDR3 DNA sequence: TGTGCCAGCAGCTATTCTAGCGGGAGCAACGAGCAGTACTTC.

J is TRBJ2-2 and V is TRBV28; possible D gene TRBD1, 6 bases. V lost 6 bases to trimming and J lost 2 bases, with 10 bases between them. Germline-derived CDR1 and CDR2 are MDHEN and SYDVKM. The CDR3 contains 14 residues. The CDR3 reads CASRGQSNTGELFF. DNA of the CDR3: TGTGCCAGCAGAGGACAGTCCAACACCGGGGAGCTGTTTTTT.

By sample fraction, this clonotype is medium-sized. The genes are TRBV7-9 and TRBJ2-3; D may be TRBD1 (5 bases). There are 16 residues in the CDR3. Trimming took off 3 bases at V and 2 bases at J, with 15 bases between the two ends. CDR1 and CDR2 from the germline V gene are SEHNR and FQNEAQ (reference sequence). This chain's CDR3 is CASSFWGGKSTDTQYF. The DNA for the CDR3 is TGTGCCAGCAGCTTCTGGGGCGGAAAATCCACAGATACGCAGTATTTT.

This clonotype was seen many times. The chain couples TRBV4-3 to TRBJ2-3, with D perhaps TRBD1 (5 bases). Trimming removed 0 bases from V and 6 bases from J, with 19 bases in between. This CDR3 has 17 residues. Germline loops: CDR1 LGHNA, CDR2 YSLEER. CDR3 region: CASSQDLTGDGGDTQYF. Here the CDR3 DNA reads TGCGCCAGCAGCCAAGATCTCACAGGTGACGGTGGGGATACGCAGTATTTT.

By share of the sample, this clonotype is medium-sized. The chain employs TRBV28 and TRBJ2-3, with 10 bases matching TRBD2. The V gene's germline CDR1 is MDHEN and CDR2 SYDVKM. The CDR3 runs 14 residues. The J segment lost 6 bases and the V segment lost 6 bases, leaving 6 bases of the junction unmatched. CDR3 sequence reads: CASSLAGAVDTQYF. The CDR3 bases are TGTGCCAGCAGCCTAGCGGGAGCTGTGGATACGCAGTATTTT.

This clonotype came up many times. The chain has TRBV7-8 and TRBJ2-3; D is unresolved. Per germline, CDR1 SGHVS and CDR2 FQNEAQ. The CDR3 totals 13 residues. V dropped 7 bases and J dropped 4 bases, with 12 bases sitting between them. The CDR3 region has the DNA TGTGCCAGCACCTCCTCCCCCCCAGATACGCAGTATTTT. Protein sequence: CASTSSPPDTQYF.

In its sample, this clonotype was seen many times. The chain joins TRBV28 to TRBJ2-7; possible D gene TRBD2, 6 bases. Trimming left V 5 bases short and J 1 base short, with 18 bases between. The CDR3 totals 16 residues. From germline, CDR1 is MDHEN and CDR2 SYDVKM. The CDR3 loop is CASSLGGGGYSYEQYF. The CDR3 region has the DNA TGTGCCAGCAGTCTGGGGGGAGGCGGGTATTCCTACGAGCAGTACTTC.

This clonotype is judged medium-sized. The V and J genes are TRBV11-2 and TRBJ2-2; tentatively, D is TRBD1 (5 bases). The CDR3 runs 13 residues. Between the trimmed V and J ends, which lost 5 bases and 3 bases, there was a span of 7 bases. The germline CDR1 and CDR2 sequences are SGHAT and FQNNGV. In DNA, the CDR3 is TGTGCCAGCAGCCCAGGGCACACCGGGGAGCTGTTTTTT. It specifies CASSPGHTGELFF.

This clonotype was counted a few times. The V and J genes are TRBV6-2 or TRBV6-3 and TRBJ2-2; a possible D gene is TRBD2 (6 bases). CDR1 and CDR2 from the germline V gene are MNHEY and SVGEGT. CDR3 length equals 15 residues. With 7 bases removed from V and 5 bases from J, the gap between germline ends came to 17 bases. CDR3: CASNDRTGRTGELFF. As DNA, the CDR3 is TGTGCCAGCAACGACCGAACGGGGAGGACCGGGGAGCTGTTTTTT.

The table lists this clonotype with a few counts. The rearrangement links TRBV28 to TRBJ2-1, with TRBD2 as a possible D gene (6 bases). The germline CDR1 and CDR2 sequences are MDHEN and SYDVKM. This CDR3 spans 20 amino acids. V was cut by 5 bases and J by 0 bases, with 26 bases left in between. CDR3 residues: CASSQFVDSGTFLSYNEQFF. The CDR3 nucleotides are TGTGCCAGCAGTCAATTTGTGGATAGCGGAACCTTCCTCTCCTACAATGAGCAGTTCTTC. The whole variable domain, filled in from reference TRBV28 and TRBJ2-1, reads DVKVTQSSRYLVKRTGEKVFLECVQDMDHENMFWYRQDPGLGLRLIYFSYDVKMKEKGDIPEGYSVSREKKERFSLILESASTNQTSMYLCASSQFVDSGTFLSYNEQFFGPGTRLTVL.

This clonotype is deemed medium-sized. The chain employs TRBV7-3 and TRBJ2-3, with D possibly being TRBD1 or TRBD2 (5 bases each). This CDR3 is built from 15 residues. Germline V gene sequence: CDR1 SGHTA, CDR2 FQGTGA. Between the trimmed V and J ends, which lost 5 bases and 7 bases, there was a span of 19 bases. CDR3 amino acids: CASSPSGRDGYTQYF. The CDR3 DNA reads as TGTGCCAGCAGCCCCTCGGGCAGGGACGGATATACGCAGTATTTT. Filled out from reference TRBV7-3 and TRBJ2-3, the complete variable domain reads GAGVSQTPSNKVTEKGKYVELRCDPISGHTALYWYRQSLGQGPEFLIYFQGTGAADDSGLPNDRFFAVRPEGSVSTLKIQRTERGDSAVYLCASSPSGRDGYTQYFGPGTRLTVL.

The chain uses TRBV5-1 and TRBJ2-3; TRBD2 matches at 12 bases. From germline, CDR1 is SGHRS and CDR2 YFSETQ. This CDR3 comprises 16 residues. Trimming removed 4 bases from V and 2 bases from J; junction bases left unmatched: 5. The CDR3 region is CASSQRLAGATDTQYF. CDR3 nucleotide sequence: TGCGCCAGCAGCCAACGACTAGCGGGAGCCACAGATACGCAGTATTTT.

This clonotype has ten or more counts. The chain employs TRBV28 and TRBJ2-7; 9 positions match TRBD1. Germline V lookup: CDR1 MDHEN, CDR2 SYDVKM. Trimming at V came to 4 bases and at J to 2 bases, leaving 9 bases not matched to a gene. This CDR3 has 16 amino acids. CDR3 bases: TGTGCCAGCAGTTCCCCCGGGACAGGGAAGCCCTACGAGCAGTACTTC. Encoded protein: CASSSPGTGKPYEQYF. The complete variable domain, with remaining parts taken from reference TRBV28 and TRBJ2-7, reads DVKVTQSSRYLVKRTGEKVFLECVQDMDHENMFWYRQDPGLGLRLIYFSYDVKMKEKGDIPEGYSVSREKKERFSLILESASTNQTSMYLCASSSPGTGKPYEQYFGPGTRLTVT.

This clonotype ranks as medium-sized. The chain has TRBV5-1 and TRBJ2-2, with 8 bases fitting TRBD2. In germline, CDR1 is SGHRS, CDR2 YFSETQ. The CDR3 spans 15 residues. V was pared by 4 bases and J by 6 bases, with 8 bases of the junction left unmatched. The CDR3 here is CASSPPGGGPGELFF. The CDR3 DNA reads as TGCGCCAGCAGCCCCCCAGGCGGGGGGCCCGGGGAGCTGTTTTTT.